Given below is one TCR beta chain in context. As yet, its antigen is unknown. Germline V lookup: CDR1 SGHTA, CDR2 FQGNSA. Trimming cost V 1 base and J 8 bases, with 17 bases left between them. The CDR3 has 15 residues. This entry comes from a study of OX40 agonist ivuxolimab in advanced cancers. Study overall: Males comprised 75% to 90% of the group, whose mean age was roughly 64 years (range roughly 23 to 80). Three dose-escalation patients had partial responses: one with hepatocellular carcinoma and two with cutaneous melanoma.

The study's findings and limits: Researchers did not establish what antigens the expanded peripheral T cells target.

Some clones are missing from TCRdb's copy, which holds only in-frame ones; the method was immunoSEQ multiplex PCR. The sample contains about 59,000 clones, around 86% of which appear only once. The clonotype originates from an adult with an advanced solid tumor such as melanoma, head and neck, liver or kidney cancer. The rearrangement links TRBV7-2 to TRBJ1-2; TRBD1 is a possible D gene (5 bases). Sequencing was performed on CD4+ or CD8+ T cells sorted from blood, taken in a trial of the OX40 agonist ivuxolimab. The DNA for the CDR3 is TGTGCCAGCAGCTTAGAACCAGGGATCGGTCGAGGCTACACCTTC. It is translated as CASSLEPGIGRGYTF.